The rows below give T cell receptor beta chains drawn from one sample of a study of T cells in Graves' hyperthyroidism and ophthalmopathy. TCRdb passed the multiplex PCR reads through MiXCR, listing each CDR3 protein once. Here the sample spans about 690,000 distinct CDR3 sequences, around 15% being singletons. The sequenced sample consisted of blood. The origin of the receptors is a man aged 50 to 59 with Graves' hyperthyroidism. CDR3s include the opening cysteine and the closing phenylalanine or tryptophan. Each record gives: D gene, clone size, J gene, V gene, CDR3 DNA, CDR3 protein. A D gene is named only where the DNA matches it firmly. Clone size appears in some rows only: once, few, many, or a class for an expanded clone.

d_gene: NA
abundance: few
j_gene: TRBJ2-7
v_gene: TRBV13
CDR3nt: TGTGCCAGCAGCTTAGGCCCTTCGGGCCCGCAGTACTTC
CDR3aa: CASSLGPSGPQYF

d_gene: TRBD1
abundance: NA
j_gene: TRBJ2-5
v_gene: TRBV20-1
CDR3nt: TGCAGTGCTATTCCGGGACAGGGCCAAGAGACCCAGTACTTC
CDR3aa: CSAIPGQGQETQYF

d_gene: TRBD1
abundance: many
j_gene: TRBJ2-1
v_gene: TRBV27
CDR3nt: TGTGCCAGCAGTTTAAGAGCAGGGGGCCCGGAGCAGTTCTTC
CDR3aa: CASSLRAGGPEQFF

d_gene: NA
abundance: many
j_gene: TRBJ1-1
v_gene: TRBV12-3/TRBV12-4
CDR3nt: TGTGCCAGCAGTTATCACATCCGGGCGAAAGCTTTCTTT
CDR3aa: CASSYHIRAKAFF

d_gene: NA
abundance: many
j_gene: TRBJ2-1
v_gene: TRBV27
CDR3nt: TGTGCCAGCAGTTTACTAGGAGACGGTGAGCAGTTCTTC
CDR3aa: CASSLLGDGEQFF

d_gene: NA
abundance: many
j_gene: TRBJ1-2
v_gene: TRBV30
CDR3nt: TGTGCCTGGAGTGTCACAGGGAACTATGGCTACACCTTC
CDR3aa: CAWSVTGNYGYTF

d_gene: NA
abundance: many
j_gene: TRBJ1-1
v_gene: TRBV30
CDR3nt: TGTGCCTGGAGTCCCGGACCGAGGAACACTGAAGCTTTCTTT
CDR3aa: CAWSPGPRNTEAFF

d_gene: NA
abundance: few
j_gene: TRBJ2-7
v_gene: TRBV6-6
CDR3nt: TGTGCCAGCAGTTACTCCGACAGTTCCTACGGGCAGTACTTC
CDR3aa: CASSYSDSSYGQYF

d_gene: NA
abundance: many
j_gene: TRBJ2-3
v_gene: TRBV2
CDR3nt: TGTGCCAGCGCAGCAGATACGCAGTATTTT
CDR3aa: CASAADTQYF

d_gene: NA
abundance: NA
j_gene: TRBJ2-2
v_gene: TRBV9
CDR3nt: TGTGCCAGCAGTTCCCGGACTGTGAGCACCGGGGAGCTGTTTTTT
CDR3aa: CASSSRTVSTGELFF

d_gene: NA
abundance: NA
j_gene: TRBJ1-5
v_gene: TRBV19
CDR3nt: TGTGCCAGTAGCATACTGGGACGGGATCAGCCCCAGCATTTT
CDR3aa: CASSILGRDQPQHF

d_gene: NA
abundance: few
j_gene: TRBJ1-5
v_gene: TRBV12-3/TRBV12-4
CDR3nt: TGTGCCAGCAGTTTCGGGGAAAATCAGCCCCAGCATTTT
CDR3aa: CASSFGENQPQHF

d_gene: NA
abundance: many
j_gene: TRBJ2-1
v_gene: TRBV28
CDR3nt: TGTGCCAGCAGCCTCGAATGGCTAGTAAATGAGCAGTTCTTC
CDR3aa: CASSLEWLVNEQFF

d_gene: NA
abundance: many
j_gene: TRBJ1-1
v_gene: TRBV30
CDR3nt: TGTGCCTGGAGTTCGGGCCTTGGAGGCACTGAAGCTTTCTTT
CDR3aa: CAWSSGLGGTEAFF

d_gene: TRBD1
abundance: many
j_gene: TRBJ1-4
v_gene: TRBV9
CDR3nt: TGTGCCAGCAGCGGATCAGGGGGCACTAATGAAAAACTGTTTTTT
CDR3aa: CASSGSGGTNEKLFF

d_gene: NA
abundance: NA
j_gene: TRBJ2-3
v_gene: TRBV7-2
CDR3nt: TGTGCCAGCAGCTTAGCCCCAAACACAGATACGCAGTATTTT
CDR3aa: CASSLAPNTDTQYF

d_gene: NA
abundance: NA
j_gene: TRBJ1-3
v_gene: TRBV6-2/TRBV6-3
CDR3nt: TGTGCCAGCGGAAACAGGGTGGCTGGAAACACCATATATTTT
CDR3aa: CASGNRVAGNTIYF

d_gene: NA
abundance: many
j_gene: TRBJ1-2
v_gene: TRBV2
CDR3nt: TGTGCCAGCAGGGGGACCTCTGGCTACACCTTC
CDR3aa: CASRGTSGYTF

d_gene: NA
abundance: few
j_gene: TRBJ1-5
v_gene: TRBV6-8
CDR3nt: TGTGCCAGCAGTTACCCAGGGACGACGCCCCAGCATTTT
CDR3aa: CASSYPGTTPQHF

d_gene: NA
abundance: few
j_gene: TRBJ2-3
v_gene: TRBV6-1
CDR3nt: TGTGCCAGCACCCACCAAAGGTCGAGCACAGATACGCAGTATTTT
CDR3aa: CASTHQRSSTDTQYF

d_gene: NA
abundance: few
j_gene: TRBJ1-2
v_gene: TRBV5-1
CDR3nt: TGCGCCAGCAGCTTGGTTCCGTCAGGGGATGGCTACACCTTC
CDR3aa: CASSLVPSGDGYTF

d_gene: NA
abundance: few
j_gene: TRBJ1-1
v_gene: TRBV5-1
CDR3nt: TGCGCCAGCAGCTTGGATGGGGTACTGGGCACTGAAGCTTTCTTT
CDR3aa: CASSLDGVLGTEAFF

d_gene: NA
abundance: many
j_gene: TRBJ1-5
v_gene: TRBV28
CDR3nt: TGTGCCAGCAGTTTGTATACAGGGACCAATCAGCCCCAGCATTTT
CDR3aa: CASSLYTGTNQPQHF

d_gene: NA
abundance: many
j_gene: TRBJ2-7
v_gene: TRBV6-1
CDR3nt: TGTGCCAGCAGTGGGACAGAGGCCTCCTACGAGCAGTACTTC
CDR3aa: CASSGTEASYEQYF

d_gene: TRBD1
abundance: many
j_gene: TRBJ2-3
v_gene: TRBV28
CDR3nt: TGTGCCAGCAGTTCCCCGGGACAGCCTGCAGATACGCAGTATTTT
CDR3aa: CASSSPGQPADTQYF

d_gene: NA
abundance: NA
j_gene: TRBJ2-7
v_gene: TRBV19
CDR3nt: TGTGCCAGTAGTCCTGTCCTGGACCGCTACGAGCAGTACTTC
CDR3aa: CASSPVLDRYEQYF

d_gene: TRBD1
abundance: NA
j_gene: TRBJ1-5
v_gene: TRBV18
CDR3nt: TGTGCCAGCTCGCAAATTTGGACAGGGGATAGCAATCAGCCCCAGCATTTT
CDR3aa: CASSQIWTGDSNQPQHF

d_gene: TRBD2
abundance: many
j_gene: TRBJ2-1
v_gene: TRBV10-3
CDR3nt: TGTGCCATCAGTGGGACTAGCGGCAATGAGCAGTTCTTC
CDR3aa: CAISGTSGNEQFF

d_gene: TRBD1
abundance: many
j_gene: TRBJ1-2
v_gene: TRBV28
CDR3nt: TGTGCCAGCAGTTTTCTAAGGACAGGGCACTATGGCTACACCTTC
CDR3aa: CASSFLRTGHYGYTF

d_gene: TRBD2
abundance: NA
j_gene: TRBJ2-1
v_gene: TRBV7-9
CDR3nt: TGTGCCAGCACCCTAGCGGGACTCAATGAGCAGTTCTTC
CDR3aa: CASTLAGLNEQFF

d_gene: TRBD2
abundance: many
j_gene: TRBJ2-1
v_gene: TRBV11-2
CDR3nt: TGTGCCAGCAGCCCCCATAGCGGGAGCTCCTACAATGAGCAGTTCTTC
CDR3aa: CASSPHSGSSYNEQFF

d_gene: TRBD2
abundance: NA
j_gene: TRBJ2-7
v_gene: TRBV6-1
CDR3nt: TGTGCCAGCATTATTAATCTAGCGGGGATCTCCTACGAGCAGTACTTC
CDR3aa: CASIINLAGISYEQYF

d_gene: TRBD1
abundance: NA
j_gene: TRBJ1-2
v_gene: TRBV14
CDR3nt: TGTGCCAGCAGCCATCTAGGGGGCAGCTATGGCTACACCTTC
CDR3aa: CASSHLGGSYGYTF

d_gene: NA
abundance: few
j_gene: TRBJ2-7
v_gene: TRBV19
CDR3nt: TGTGCCAGTAGTATCGAGTTAAATAGGGACGAGCAGTACTTC
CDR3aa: CASSIELNRDEQYF

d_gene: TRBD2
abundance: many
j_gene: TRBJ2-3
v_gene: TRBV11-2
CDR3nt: TGTGCCAGCAGCTACCGACTAGCGGCTAGCACAGATACGCAGTATTTT
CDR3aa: CASSYRLAASTDTQYF

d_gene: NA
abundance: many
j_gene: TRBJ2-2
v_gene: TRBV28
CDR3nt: TGTGCCAGCAGCCCCAAGATTTCTTGGGAGGGGGAGCTGTTTTTT
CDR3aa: CASSPKISWEGELFF

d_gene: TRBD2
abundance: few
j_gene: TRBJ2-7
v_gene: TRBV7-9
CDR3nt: TGTGCCAGCAGCTTAGATGGGACTAGCGGAGGCGAGCAGTACTTC
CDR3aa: CASSLDGTSGGEQYF

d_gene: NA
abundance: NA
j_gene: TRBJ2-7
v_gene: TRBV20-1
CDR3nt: TGCAGTGCTAGAGATATGGTGGGCGCCTACGAGCAGTACTTC
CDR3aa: CSARDMVGAYEQYF

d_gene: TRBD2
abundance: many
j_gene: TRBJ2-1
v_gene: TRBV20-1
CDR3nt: TGCAGTGCTAGTTCCCTAGCGGGAGGGAGCTCCTACAATGAGCAGTTCTTC
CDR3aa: CSASSLAGGSSYNEQFF

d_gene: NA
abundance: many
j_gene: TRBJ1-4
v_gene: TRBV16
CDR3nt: TGTGCCAGCAGCCCCCAGGGAGGGGGTGGCGAAAAACTGTTTTTT
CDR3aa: CASSPQGGGGEKLFF

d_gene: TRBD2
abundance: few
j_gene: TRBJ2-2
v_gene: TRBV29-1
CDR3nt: TGCAGCGTTGTCGGGGGTAGCGGGTTTACCGGGGAGCTGTTTTTT
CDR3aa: CSVVGGSGFTGELFF

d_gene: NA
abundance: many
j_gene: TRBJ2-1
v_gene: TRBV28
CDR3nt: TGTGCCAGCAGTTTACGAAATCTAGACAATGAGCAGTTCTTC
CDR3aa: CASSLRNLDNEQFF

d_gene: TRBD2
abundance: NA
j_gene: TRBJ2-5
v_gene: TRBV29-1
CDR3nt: TGCAGCGTTCAACCTGTGACTAGCGGGGACCTCCGTTCGACCCAGTACTTC
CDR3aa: CSVQPVTSGDLRSTQYF

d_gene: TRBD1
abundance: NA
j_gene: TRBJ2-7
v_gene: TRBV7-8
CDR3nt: TGTGCCAGCAGCCCAAGATGGGACAGGGGAAACGAGCAGTACTTC
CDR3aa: CASSPRWDRGNEQYF

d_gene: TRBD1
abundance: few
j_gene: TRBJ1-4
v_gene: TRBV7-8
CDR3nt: TGTGCCAGCAGCTTAGGGTTACAGGGGATTGAAAAACTGTTTTTT
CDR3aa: CASSLGLQGIEKLFF

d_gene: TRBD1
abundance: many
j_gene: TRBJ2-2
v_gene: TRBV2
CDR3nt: TGTGCCAGCAACCCCCGACAGGGGGCGCGGACCGGGGAGCTGTTTTTT
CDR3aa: CASNPRQGARTGELFF

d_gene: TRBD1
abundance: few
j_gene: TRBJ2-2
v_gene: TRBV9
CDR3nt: TGTGCCAGCAGCGTGGGGACAGGGCGTTCCACCGGGGAGCTGTTTTTT
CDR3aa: CASSVGTGRSTGELFF

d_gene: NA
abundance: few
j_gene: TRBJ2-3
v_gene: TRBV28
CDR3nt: TGTGCCAGCAGTCAAGGGACCGTTAACCCAGATACGCAGTATTTT
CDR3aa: CASSQGTVNPDTQYF

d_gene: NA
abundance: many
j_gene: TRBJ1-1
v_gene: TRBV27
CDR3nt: TGTGCCAGCAGCGTACTAGGGTTTAGGGGTGAAGCTTTCTTT
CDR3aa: CASSVLGFRGEAFF

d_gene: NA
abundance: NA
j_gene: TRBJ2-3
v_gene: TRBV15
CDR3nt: TGTGCCACCGGGGACGGAACTAGCACAGATACGCAGTATTTT
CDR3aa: CATGDGTSTDTQYF

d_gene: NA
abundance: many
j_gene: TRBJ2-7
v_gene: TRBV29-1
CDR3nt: TGCAGCGTTGAAGCGCTGGGAGAGACAGGTTACGAGCAGTACTTC
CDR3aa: CSVEALGETGYEQYF

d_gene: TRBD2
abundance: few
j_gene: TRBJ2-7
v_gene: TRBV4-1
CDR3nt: TGCGCCAGCAGCCAGGAGGGACTAGCTTCCTACGAGCAGTACTTC
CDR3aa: CASSQEGLASYEQYF

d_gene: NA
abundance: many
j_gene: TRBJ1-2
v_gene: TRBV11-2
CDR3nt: TGTGCCAGCAGCTTACTGGGGGCGGGTGGCTACACCTTC
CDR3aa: CASSLLGAGGYTF

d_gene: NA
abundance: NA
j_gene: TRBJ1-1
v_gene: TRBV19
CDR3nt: TGTGCCAGTAGTATGGGCAGCGTGGCAGCTTTCTTT
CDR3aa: CASSMGSVAAFF